A single sample is the source of the 14 T cell receptor beta chains below, sequenced in a study of T-cell reconstitution after alpha-beta-depleted transplantation in children (dated by TCRdb to about 2016). The sample's treatment or condition label is to be understood as: allogeneic hematopoietic cell transplantation with graft depleted of TCRalphabeta T cells and CD19 B cells. Receptor libraries were prepared by PCR. Instrument used: Illumina HiSeq 2500. TCR library preparation used molecular barcoding, with unique molecular identifiers applied to normalize quantification of the TCRbeta repertoire. TCRdb ran its own pipeline on the public reads, namely fastp trimming at Q25 and MiXCR clone calling, and kept in-frame beta chains. Here each entry gathers all rows of one CDR3 protein and keeps the most common genes and DNA. The table for this sample lists roughly 670,000 distinct CDR3 sequences; around 12% of them were counted only once. Clones ranked in the top ten supply 0.79% of the sample.

The sequencing here drew on PBMCs, taken before TCRalphabeta/CD19-depleted stem cell transplant. These receptor sequences come from a girl between 2 and 10 years old with congenital amegakaryocytic thrombocytopenia, due to receive a stem cell transplant.

This chain uses TRBV20-1 with TRBJ1-2; D ambiguous. Germline CDR1 reads DFQATT; CDR2 reads SNEGSKA (reference sequence). The CDR3 is 11 residues long. V shed 4 bases and J shed 2 bases, with 5 bases lying between them. The CDR3 sequence is CSATYNYGYTF. CDR3 nucleotide sequence: TGCAGTGCTACGTACAACTATGGCTACACCTTC.

This clonotype was detected many times. The chain employs TRBV20-1 and TRBJ2-2; 9 bases fit TRBD2. CDR1 and CDR2 (germline): DFQATT, SNEGSKA (reference sequence). J gave up 4 bases and V 3 bases, and 3 bases lay outside the gene matches. This CDR3 has 14 residues. CDR3 amino acids: CSARASGVTGELFF. The CDR3 DNA reads TGCAGTGCTAGGGCTAGCGGGGTCACCGGGGAGCTGTTTTTT.

This clonotype was seen ten or more times. The chain recombines TRBV30 with TRBJ1-2; D not certain. The V gene's germline CDR1 is GTSNPN and CDR2 SVGIG (reference sequence). The CDR3 runs to 10 residues. V lost 2 bases to trimming and J lost 11 bases, with 9 bases between them. CDR3 DNA: TGTGCCTGGAGTCGTGGGAGGTACACCTTC. Translated: CAWSRGRYTF.

The chain joins TRBV3-1 to TRBJ2-3, with 7 bases lining up with TRBD2. The CDR3 is 16 amino acids. V shed 3 bases, J shed 3 bases, and the junction held 9 bases outside the gene matches. CDR1 is LGHDT and CDR2 is YNNKEL in the germline V gene (reference sequence). CDR3 sequence: CASSQTFGGGTDTQYF. CDR3 nucleotides: TGTGCCAGCAGCCAGACCTTCGGGGGAGGGACAGATACGCAGTATTTT.

The gene calls are TRBV25-1 and TRBJ1-4; 7 nucleotides line up with TRBD1. Per the germline V gene, CDR1 is MGHDK and CDR2 is SYGVNS. The CDR3 length is 14 residues. V shed 5 bases and J 8 bases; nucleotides not matched to a gene: 8. The CDR3 coding sequence is TGTGCCAGCAGTCAACAGGGGAGGAAGGAAAAACTGTTTTTT. Its translation: CASSQQGRKEKLFF.

This clonotype was picked up a small number of times. This rearrangement joins TRBV5-1 to TRBJ2-2; the D gene is possibly TRBD2 (5 bases). The CDR3 extends over 14 amino acids. V lost 2 bases to trimming and J lost 5 bases, with 10 bases between them. CDR1 SGHRS and CDR2 YFSETQ come from the germline V gene. DNA of the CDR3: TGCGCCAGCAGCTTTATCGGGGAGACCGGGGAGCTGTTTTTT. Translation: CASSFIGETGELFF.

This clonotype was seen only a few times. A junction boundary mismatches the germline segment, possibly from a read error. The J gene is TRBJ2-7, the V gene TRBV5-1; no clear D gene. The CDR3 is made up of 15 amino acids. Germline V gives CDR1 SGHRS, CDR2 YFSETQ. The CDR3 DNA is TGCGCCAGCAGCTTTTCGGACCCCTTGCCGATCCTTATGAACTTC. This translates into CASSFSDPLPILMNF. Using reference TRBV5-1 and TRBJ2-7 for the parts outside the CDR3, the full variable domain is KAGVTQTPRYLIKTRGQQVTLSCSPISGHRSVSWYQQTPGQGLQFLFEYFSETQRNKGNFPGRFSGRQFSNSRSEMNVSTLELGDSALYLCASSFSDPLPILMNFGPGTRLTVT.

The chain's CDR3 is CASSPFDSPYNEQFF. As DNA, the CDR3 is TGTGCCAGTAGCCCATTCGATAGCCCCTACAATGAGCAGTTCTTC. The genes are TRBV19 and TRBJ2-1; no firm D call. In germline, CDR1 is LNHDA, CDR2 SQIVND (reference sequence). Trimming left V 6 bases short and J 2 bases short, with 14 bases between. The CDR3 extends over 15 amino acids.

This clonotype was seen ten or more times. This chain connects TRBV24-1 to TRBJ1-2; 8 bases match TRBD1. This CDR3 is built from 14 residues. V was clipped by 2 bases and J by 2 bases; unmatched bases: 0. Germline CDR1 and CDR2: KGHDR and SFDVKD. In nucleotides, the CDR3 is TGTGCCACCAGTGATTGGACAGGGAACTATGGCTACACCTTC. It encodes CATSDWTGNYGYTF.

V usage is TRBV5-1 and J usage is TRBJ2-1, with a weak D call TRBD2 (5 bases). The CDR3 runs 14 residues. Germline V gene data show CDR1 as SGHRS and CDR2 as YFSETQ. V was trimmed by 0 bases and J by 10 bases, leaving 14 bases between them. The CDR3 is CASSLETTGEEQFF. As DNA, the CDR3 is TGCGCCAGCAGCTTGGAGACTACTGGAGAAGAGCAGTTCTTC.

This clonotype was detected only a few times. J is TRBJ2-5 and V is TRBV5-1, with 12 bases aligning to TRBD2. The junction had 2 bases not matched to a gene; V was cut back by 4 bases and J by 1 base. CDR3 size: 15 residues. Germline assignment: CDR1 SGHRS and CDR2 YFSETQ. CDR3 bases: TGCGCCAGCAGCCGGACTAGCGGGACCCAAGAGACCCAGTACTTC. It translates to CASSRTSGTQETQYF.

The sample holds many counts of this clonotype. J is TRBJ2-1 and V is TRBV29-1; 9 bases fit TRBD1. The CDR3 spans 16 residues. V was clipped by 1 base and J by 0 bases; unmatched bases: 4. Looked up from germline, CDR1 is SQVTM and CDR2 is ANQGSEA. The DNA of the CDR3 is TGCAGCGTTGAAGGCGGGACAGGGAGCTCCTACAATGAGCAGTTCTTC. This codes for CSVEGGTGSSYNEQFF.

This clonotype has a handful of counts. One end of the junction does not line up with germline, which may come from a read error. This chain links TRBV12-3 or TRBV12-4 with TRBJ2-1; D might be TRBD2 (6 bases). The CDR3 loop spans 14 amino acids. This CDR3 is CASTFGSPYTEQFF. The CDR3 nucleotides are TGTGCCAGCACGTTCGGGAGTCCCTACACTGAGCAGTTCTTC.

This clonotype was detected ten times or more. The J gene is TRBJ2-1, the V gene TRBV5-1; the match to TRBD2 covers 10 bases. With V trimmed by 2 bases and J by 9 bases, 8 bases remained unmatched. The CDR3 length is 15 residues. CDR1 SGHRS and CDR2 YFSETQ come from the germline V gene. This CDR3 reads CASSLPAGGPIEQFF. DNA of the CDR3: TGCGCCAGCAGCTTACCAGCGGGAGGGCCGATTGAGCAGTTCTTC.